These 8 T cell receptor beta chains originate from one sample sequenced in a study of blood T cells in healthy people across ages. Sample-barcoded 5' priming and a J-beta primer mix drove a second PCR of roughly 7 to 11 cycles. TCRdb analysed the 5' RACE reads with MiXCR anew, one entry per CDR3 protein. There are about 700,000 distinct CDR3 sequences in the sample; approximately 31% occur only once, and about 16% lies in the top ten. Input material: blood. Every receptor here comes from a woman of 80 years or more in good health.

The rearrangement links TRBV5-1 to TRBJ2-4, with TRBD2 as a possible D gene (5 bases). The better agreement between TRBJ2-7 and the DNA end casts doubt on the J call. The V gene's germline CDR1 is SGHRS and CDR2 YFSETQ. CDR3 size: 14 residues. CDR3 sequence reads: CASSLERTGHEQYF. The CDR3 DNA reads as TGCGCCAGCAGCTTGGAACGGACTGGCCACGAGCAGTACTTC.

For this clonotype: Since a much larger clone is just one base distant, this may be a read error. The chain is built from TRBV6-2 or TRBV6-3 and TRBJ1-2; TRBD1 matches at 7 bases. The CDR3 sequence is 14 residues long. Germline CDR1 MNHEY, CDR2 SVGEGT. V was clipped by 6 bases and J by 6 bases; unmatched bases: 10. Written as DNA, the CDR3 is TGTGCCAGCAGGTTCGACAGGGTCGTTGATGGCTACACCTTC. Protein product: CASRFDRVVDGYTF.

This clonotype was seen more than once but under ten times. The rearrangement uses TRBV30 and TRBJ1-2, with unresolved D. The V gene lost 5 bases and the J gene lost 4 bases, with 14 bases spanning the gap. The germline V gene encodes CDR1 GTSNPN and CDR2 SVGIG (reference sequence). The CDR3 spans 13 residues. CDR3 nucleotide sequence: TGTGCCTGGCAATTAGGAGTTCTCTATGGCTACACCTTC. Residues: CAWQLGVLYGYTF.

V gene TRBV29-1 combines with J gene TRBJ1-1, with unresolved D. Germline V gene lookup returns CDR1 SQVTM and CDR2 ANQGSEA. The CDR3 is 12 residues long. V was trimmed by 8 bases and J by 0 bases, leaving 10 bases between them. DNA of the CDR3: TGCAGCAGCTCATGTGTGAACACTGAAGCTTTCTTT. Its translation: CSSSCVNTEAFF.

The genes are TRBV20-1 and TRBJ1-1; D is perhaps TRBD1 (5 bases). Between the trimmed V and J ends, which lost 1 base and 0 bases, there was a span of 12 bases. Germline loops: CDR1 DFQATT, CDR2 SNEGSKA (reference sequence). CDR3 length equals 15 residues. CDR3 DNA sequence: TGCAGTGCTAGAGTAGCAGGGCTATTGAACACTGAAGCTTTCTTT. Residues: CSARVAGLLNTEAFF.

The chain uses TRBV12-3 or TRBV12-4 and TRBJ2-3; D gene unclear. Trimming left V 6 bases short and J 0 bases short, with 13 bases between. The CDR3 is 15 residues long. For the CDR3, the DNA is TGTGCCAGCAGATTCCAGGACGTTAGCACAGATACGCAGTATTTT. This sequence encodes CASRFQDVSTDTQYF.

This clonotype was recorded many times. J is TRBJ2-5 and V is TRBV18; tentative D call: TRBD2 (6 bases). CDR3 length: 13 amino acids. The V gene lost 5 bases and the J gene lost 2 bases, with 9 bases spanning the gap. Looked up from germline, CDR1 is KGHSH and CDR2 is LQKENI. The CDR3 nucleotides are TGTGCCAGCTCATTGCGGGAACAAGAGACCCAGTACTTC. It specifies CASSLREQETQYF.

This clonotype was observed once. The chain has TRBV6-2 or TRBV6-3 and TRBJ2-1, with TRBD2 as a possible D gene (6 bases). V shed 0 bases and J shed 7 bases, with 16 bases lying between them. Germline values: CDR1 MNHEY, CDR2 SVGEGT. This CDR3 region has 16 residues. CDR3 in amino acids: CASSYSRPGTANEQFF. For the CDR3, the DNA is TGTGCCAGCAGTTACTCACGCCCCGGGACTGCAAATGAGCAGTTCTTC.